Detailed here is one T cell receptor (beta chain). This sample stems from a study of shared clonotypes between healthy human individuals. The method was immunoSEQ multiplex PCR; TCRdb's version includes in-frame clones alone and lacks a portion of them. The sample records 2 million to 2.5 million clones, 85% to 95% being singletons. The CDR3 covers 15 residues. The V segment lost 6 bases and the J segment 6 bases; nucleotides outside the gene matches: 8. From germline, CDR1 is MNHEY and CDR2 SMNVEV (reference sequence). V gene TRBV27 combines with J gene TRBJ2-2; 9 bases fit TRBD1. The source is a man between 18 and 35 years old in good health. Some clones in this sample may be carry-over from other donors' samples. Sequenced input: naive CD4+ T cells from PBMCs. Subset indicated: CD45RA+ positively selected. The CDR3 nucleotides are TGTGCCAGCAGGACCGGGACAGGGATTTCCGGGGAGCTGTTTTTT. It specifies CASRTGTGISGELFF.